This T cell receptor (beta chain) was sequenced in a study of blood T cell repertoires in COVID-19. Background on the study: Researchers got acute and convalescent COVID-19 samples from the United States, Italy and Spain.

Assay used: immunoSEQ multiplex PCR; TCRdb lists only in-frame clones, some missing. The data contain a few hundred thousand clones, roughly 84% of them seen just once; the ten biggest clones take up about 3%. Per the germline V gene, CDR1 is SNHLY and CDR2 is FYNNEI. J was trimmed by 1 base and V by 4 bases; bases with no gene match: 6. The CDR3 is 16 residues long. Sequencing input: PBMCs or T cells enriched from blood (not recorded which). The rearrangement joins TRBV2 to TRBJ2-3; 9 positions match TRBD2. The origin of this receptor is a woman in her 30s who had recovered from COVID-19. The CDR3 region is CASSAPSGEGTDTQYF. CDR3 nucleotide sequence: TGTGCCAGCAGTGCCCCTAGCGGGGAGGGCACAGATACGCAGTATTTT.